These T cell receptor beta chains were read from a single sample in a study of shared clonotypes between healthy human individuals. Assay: immunoSEQ multiplex PCR; the TCRdb copy retains only in-frame clones and omits some. The sample contains over a million clones, roughly 96% of which appear only once. Sequenced input: naive CD4+ T cells sorted from blood. Source of these receptors: a man under 40 in good health. CDR3s include the opening cysteine and the closing phenylalanine or tryptophan. D genes are given only for firm matches. Size tells how often a clone was seen (once, few, many) or the class of an expanded clone, and some rows leave it out.

>TRBV5-4|NA|TRBJ2-2|NA
CASSPARGGELFF
TGTGCCAGCAGCCCGGCACGGGGCGGGGAGCTGTTTTTT
>TRBV5-1|NA|TRBJ2-3|once
CASSQGGGLSTDTQYF
TGCGCCAGCAGTCAGGGTGGTGGATTGAGCACAGATACGCAGTATTTT
>TRBV2|NA|TRBJ2-2|NA
CASSVLSARNTGELFF
TGTGCCAGCAGTGTATTGTCAGCAAGGAACACCGGGGAGCTGTTTTTT
>TRBV30|NA|TRBJ1-2|NA
CACSGLLYGYTF
TGTGCCTGTTCCGGACTGCTCTATGGCTACACCTTC
>TRBV4-1|TRBD1|TRBJ1-5|NA
CASKDRGYSNQPQHF
TGCGCCAGCAAGGACAGGGGATATAGCAATCAGCCCCAGCATTTT
>TRBV28|NA|TRBJ1-1|NA
CASRELLGQLNTEAFF
TGTGCCAGCAGAGAATTACTCGGACAGCTGAACACTGAAGCTTTCTTT
>TRBV5-1|TRBD2|TRBJ2-2|NA
CASSFLASGNTGELFF
TGCGCCAGCAGCTTTTTAGCTAGCGGTAACACCGGGGAGCTGTTTTTT
>TRBV19|NA|TRBJ1-2|NA
CASGGGSNYGYTF
TGTGCCAGTGGCGGGGGCTCTAACTATGGCTACACCTTC
>TRBV2|TRBD1|TRBJ1-3|NA
CASSQSRDRDSGNTIYF
TGTGCCAGCAGCCAGTCCCGGGACAGGGATTCTGGAAACACCATATATTTT
>TRBV7-7|NA|TRBJ2-1|NA
CASSFRTNNEQFF
TGTGCCAGCAGCTTTAGGACGAACAATGAGCAGTTCTTC
>TRBV6-6|NA|TRBJ2-1|NA
CASSAPASEQFF
TGTGCCAGCAGTGCCCCAGCCAGTGAGCAGTTCTTC
>TRBV6-1|TRBD1|TRBJ2-5|NA
CASRSTGGAGETQYF
TGTGCCAGCAGGTCGACAGGGGGCGCGGGGGAGACCCAGTACTTC
>TRBV6-5|NA|TRBJ1-1|NA
CASSPYLNTEAFF
TGTGCCAGCAGTCCCTACCTGAACACTGAAGCTTTCTTT
>TRBV7-9|NA|TRBJ2-1|NA
CASSLTPDREQFF
TGTGCCAGCAGCCTCACCCCCGACAGGGAGCAGTTCTTC
>TRBV7-6|NA|TRBJ2-1|NA
CASSLVASGRHNEQFF
TGTGCCAGCAGCTTAGTTGCCAGCGGGCGACATAATGAGCAGTTCTTC
>TRBV7-9|NA|TRBJ2-3|few
CAGAAVADTQYF
TGTGCCGGCGCGGCAGTCGCAGATACGCAGTATTTT
>TRBV29-1|NA|TRBJ1-1|NA
CSVQLRAEGFGAFF
TGCAGCGTCCAACTTAGGGCAGAAGGGTTCGGAGCTTTCTTT
>TRBV28|NA|TRBJ1-5|NA
CASSVVRGQPQHF
TGTGCCAGCAGTGTCGTACGAGGTCAGCCCCAGCATTTT
>TRBV6-6|NA|TRBJ1-1|NA
CASSYSEGDGLFF
TGTGCCAGCAGTTACTCGGAGGGGGACGGACTCTTCTTT
>TRBV5-1|TRBD2|TRBJ2-1|NA
CASSPKLAGVSNEQFF
TGCGCCAGCAGCCCAAAACTAGCGGGAGTTAGCAATGAGCAGTTCTTC
>TRBV6-1|TRBD1|TRBJ1-1|NA
CASSDAGGDTEAFF
TGTGCCAGCAGTGATGCAGGGGGTGACACTGAAGCTTTCTTT
>TRBV30|NA|TRBJ2-3|NA
CAWSVDGLGTQYF
TGTGCCTGGAGTGTTGACGGCCTCGGTACGCAGTATTTT
>TRBV6-1|NA|TRBJ1-6|NA
CASSEATGGSNSPLHF
TGTGCCAGCAGTGAAGCTACGGGGGGCTCTAATTCACCCCTCCACTTT
>TRBV6-4|NA|TRBJ1-5|NA
CANQVIRYQPQHF
TGTGCCAACCAAGTCATACGATATCAGCCCCAGCATTTT
>TRBV5-1|NA|TRBJ1-1|NA
CASSPSRLMNTEAFF
TGCGCCAGCAGCCCAAGCCGGCTCATGAACACTGAAGCTTTCTTT
>TRBV13|TRBD2|TRBJ2-3|NA
CASSSGSGSRTQYF
TGTGCCAGCAGCTCCGGCAGCGGGAGTCGTACGCAGTATTTT
>TRBV14|TRBD1|TRBJ2-2|NA
CASSRYRDSNTGELFF
TGTGCCAGCAGCCGGTACCGGGACAGCAACACCGGGGAGCTGTTTTTT
>TRBV4-3|NA|TRBJ2-1|NA
CASSQDTWRDNEQFF
TGCGCCAGCAGCCAAGATACTTGGCGGGACAATGAGCAGTTCTTC
>TRBV28|NA|TRBJ1-3|NA
CASSPDRRRNTIYF
TGTGCCAGCAGCCCCGACAGGAGGAGAAACACCATATATTTT
>TRBV7-2|NA|TRBJ2-2|NA
CASSSYRNTGELFF
TGTGCCAGCAGCTCCTACAGGAACACCGGGGAGCTGTTTTTT
>TRBV18|TRBD2|TRBJ2-7|NA
CASSPVSGRFGYEQYF
TGTGCCAGCTCACCCGTTAGCGGGAGGTTTGGGTACGAGCAGTACTTC
>TRBV7-2|NA|TRBJ2-3|NA
CASRYVGGTSTDTQYF
TGTGCCAGCAGATACGTGGGCGGGACTAGCACAGATACGCAGTATTTT
>TRBV5-5|NA|TRBJ1-2|NA
CASSSSRALHYTF
TGTGCCAGCAGCTCCAGCCGGGCCCTACACTACACCTTC
>TRBV5-8|NA|TRBJ2-5|NA
CASSLTGTETQYF
TGTGCCAGCAGCTTGACAGGGACGGAGACCCAGTACTTC
>TRBV18|NA|TRBJ2-3|once
CASSPVGSSADTQYF
TGTGCCAGCTCTCCCGTTGGAAGTAGTGCAGATACGCAGTATTTT
>TRBV10-3|TRBD2|TRBJ2-1|NA
CAISESMGTSGSYNNEQFF
TGTGCCATCAGTGAGTCGATGGGTACTAGCGGGAGTTACAACAATGAGCAGTTCTTC
>TRBV18|TRBD1|TRBJ1-2|once
CASSPRTLRQGADGYTF
TGTGCCAGCTCACCCAGGACTTTGCGGCAGGGGGCTGATGGCTACACCTTC
>TRBV9|NA|TRBJ2-1|NA
CASSVVSDYNEQFF
TGTGCCAGCAGCGTAGTTTCGGACTACAATGAGCAGTTCTTC
>TRBV30|NA|TRBJ2-5|NA
CAWNPGRRQETQYF
TGTGCCTGGAACCCGGGACGGAGACAAGAGACCCAGTACTTC
>TRBV5-4|NA|TRBJ2-3|NA
CASSLVRTGDTQYF
TGTGCCAGCAGCTTGGTTAGGACCGGGGATACGCAGTATTTT